The following is a TCR beta chain sequence with its context. Sequenced by immunoSEQ multiplex PCR; TCRdb stores in-frame clones only, minus some. The sample gives 200,000 to 250,000 clones, approximately 80% of which show up once; 18% is in the top ten. This sample was taken from a study of blood T cell repertoires in COVID-19. Study-wide background: Nucleic acid was either cDNA or gDNA, and it came from T cells, B-cell-depleted T cells, or PBMCs.

V was pared by 7 bases and J by 6 bases, with 6 bases of the junction left unmatched. Germline V lookup: CDR1 SQVTM, CDR2 ANQGSEA. The CDR3 consists of 12 residues. The clonotype was recovered from a woman older than 75 with active or convalescent COVID-19. Specimen: peripheral blood. The genes are TRBV29-1 and TRBJ2-7; TRBD1 agrees at 10 bases. The CDR3 coding sequence is TGCAGCGCCGGGGACAGGGGAACCGAGCAGTACTTC. It translates to CSAGDRGTEQYF.